The 28 T cell receptor beta chains listed next were all sequenced from one sample in a study of T cell responses to AZD1222 COVID-19 vaccine. The protocol was immunoSEQ multiplex PCR, while the TCRdb copy is restricted to in-frame clones and leaves out a portion. This sample has around 99,000 clones, with about nine tenths found just once. The sequenced sample was peripheral blood, obtained on day 0 of AZD1222 vaccination. The receptor set was obtained from an adult in good health.

The chain carries TRBV7-3 and TRBJ2-3; 10 bases are a match to TRBD2. V shed 2 bases and J 0 bases; nucleotides not matched to a gene: 5. This CDR3 has 17 residues. Germline V gene sequence: CDR1 SGHTA, CDR2 FQGTGA. The CDR3 DNA reads as TGTGCCAGCAGCTTATTTGCGACTAGCGGGAGCACAGATACGCAGTATTTT. It translates to CASSLFATSGSTDTQYF.

The V and J genes are TRBV28 and TRBJ1-2, with D possibly TRBD1 on 5 matching bases. The CDR3 is made up of 12 amino acids. V was pared by 10 bases and J by 2 bases, with 11 bases between. Germline V CDR1 and CDR2: MDHEN, SYDVKM. This chain's CDR3 is CATQELNYGYTF. CDR3 DNA: TGTGCCACACAGGAGCTCAACTATGGCTACACCTTC.

The chain couples TRBV7-9 to TRBJ2-5, with D perhaps TRBD1 or TRBD2 (5 bases each). The CDR3 covers 16 residues. CDR1 SEHNR and CDR2 FQNEAQ come from the germline V gene (reference sequence). V lost 1 base and J 7 bases, leaving 19 bases between the germline ends. The CDR3 DNA sequence: TGTGCCAGCAGCTTAGAGGCCGGGACGATTCTTGCGACCCAGTACTTC. It translates to CASSLEAGTILATQYF.

The chain couples TRBV12-3 or TRBV12-4 to TRBJ1-2, with 8 nucleotides matching TRBD1. The CDR3 sequence is 13 residues long. With V trimmed by 4 bases and J by 2 bases, 0 bases remained unmatched. This CDR3 reads CASSWTGNYGYTF. CDR3 coding DNA: TGTGCCAGCAGTTGGACAGGGAACTATGGCTACACCTTC.

V is TRBV7-3 and J is TRBJ2-3, with 9 positions matching TRBD2. After removal of 0 bases from V and 3 bases from J, the junction contained 4 bases not matched to a gene. The length of the CDR3 is 16 residues. The germline gives CDR1 SGHTA, CDR2 FQGTGA. The CDR3 protein is CASSLTTLAGTDTQYF. The CDR3 DNA is TGTGCCAGCAGCTTAACGACTCTAGCGGGGACAGATACGCAGTATTTT.

The chain has TRBV12-3 or TRBV12-4 and TRBJ1-1; the D gene is possibly TRBD1 (6 bases). Trimming cost V 0 bases and J 4 bases, with 6 bases left between them. CDR3 length equals 13 residues. This chain's CDR3 is CASSLAGGTEAFF. Here the CDR3 DNA reads TGTGCCAGCAGTTTAGCAGGGGGCACTGAAGCTTTCTTT.

V and J are TRBV5-5 and TRBJ2-3; 10 nucleotides agree with TRBD2. Trimming took 0 bases from V and 1 from J; bases not matched to a gene: 8. Germline CDR1 SGHKS, CDR2 YYEKEE (reference sequence). This CDR3 is built from 18 residues. CDR3 bases: TGTGCCAGCAGCTTGGGTCTCAGCGGGACTAGCGGCACAGATACGCAGTATTTT. This sequence encodes CASSLGLSGTSGTDTQYF.

This chain joins TRBV7-2 and TRBJ2-7, with a possible D match to TRBD2 (5 bases). CDR1 is SGHTA, CDR2 FQGNSA, per germline. V shed 0 bases and J shed 3 bases, with 12 bases lying between them. The CDR3 length is 15 residues. The CDR3 DNA sequence: TGTGCCAGCAGCTTAGCGCAGTCGGGAATCTACGAGCAGTACTTC. It is translated as CASSLAQSGIYEQYF.

This chain links TRBV19 with TRBJ1-5; D is undetermined. The germline CDR1 and CDR2 sequences are LNHDA and SQIVND (reference sequence). Trimming left V 5 bases short and J 6 bases short, with 17 bases between. The CDR3 contains 15 residues. In DNA form, the CDR3 reads TGTGCCAGTAGTGCGCCCCCCCGGGTCGGTCAGCCCCAGCATTTT. Translation gives CASSAPPRVGQPQHF. The full variable domain, with the rest looked up from reference TRBV19 and TRBJ1-5, is DGGITQSPKYLFRKEGQNVTLSCEQNLNHDAMYWYRQDPGQGLRLIYYSQIVNDFQKGDIAEGYSVSREKKESFPLTVTSAQKNPTAFYLCASSAPPRVGQPQHFGDGTRLSIL.

The chain joins TRBV28 to TRBJ1-1; D gene unclear. The CDR3 runs 14 residues. Germline V gene lookup returns CDR1 MDHEN and CDR2 SYDVKM. V lost 6 bases and J lost 0, with 11 bases in between. For the CDR3, the DNA is TGTGCCAGCAGCCCGACCATAATGAACACTGAAGCTTTCTTT. As protein: CASSPTIMNTEAFF.

This chain links TRBV4-2 with TRBJ1-5; maybe TRBD1 (6 bases). Trimming shortened V by 0 bases and J by 6 bases, and 15 bases separated the two germline ends. The CDR3 runs to 16 residues. CDR1 and CDR2 (germline): LGHNA, YNFKEQ. This chain's CDR3 is CASSQDLRGAFQPQHF. The CDR3 nucleotides read TGTGCCAGCAGCCAAGATCTTAGGGGGGCTTTTCAGCCCCAGCATTTT.

J is TRBJ1-5 and V is TRBV7-9; a weak D match, TRBD1 (5 bases). V dropped 5 bases and J dropped 3 bases, with 11 bases sitting between them. CDR3 length equals 14 residues. The germline V gene has CDR1 SEHNR and CDR2 FQNEAQ (reference sequence). CDR3 DNA: TGTGCCAGCAGCGGACAAATCTCCAATCAGCCCCAGCATTTT. It encodes CASSGQISNQPQHF.

The gene calls are TRBV27 and TRBJ2-5; D may be TRBD1 or TRBD2 (5 bases each). The CDR3 runs to 13 residues. The germline V gene encodes CDR1 MNHEY and CDR2 SMNVEV (reference sequence). V was pared by 6 bases and J by 5 bases, with 13 bases between. This CDR3 is CASSYQGEETQYF. The CDR3 DNA sequence: TGTGCCAGCAGCTACCAGGGAGAGGAGACCCAGTACTTC.

The genes are TRBV28 and TRBJ1-2; D remains unclear. Germline CDR1 MDHEN, CDR2 SYDVKM. This CDR3 comprises 15 residues. V dropped 6 bases and J dropped 2 bases, with 16 bases sitting between them. The CDR3: CASRELRTVNYGYTF. The CDR3 DNA reads TGTGCCAGCAGGGAACTGAGGACGGTCAACTATGGCTACACCTTC.

The chain recombines TRBV6-4 with TRBJ1-2; D not resolved. This CDR3 contains 15 residues. Between the trimmed V and J ends, which lost 0 bases and 0 bases, there was a span of 8 bases. From germline, CDR1 is MRHNA and CDR2 SNTAGT. In DNA form, the CDR3 reads TGTGCCAGCAGTGACTCGCCGCTAGCTAACTATGGCTACACCTTC. Translating gives CASSDSPLANYGYTF.

V gene TRBV5-6 combines with J gene TRBJ1-2; D possibly corresponds to TRBD1 (5 bases). V was clipped by 2 bases and J by 2 bases, with 13 bases between them. The germline gives CDR1 SGHDT, CDR2 YYEEEE. CDR3 length equals 15 residues. This CDR3 is CASSFTGDPNYGYTF. DNA for the CDR3: TGTGCCAGCAGCTTTACGGGGGATCCCAACTATGGCTACACCTTC. The variable domain in full, with the rest retrieved from reference TRBV5-6 and TRBJ1-2, is DAGVTQSPTHLIKTRGQQVTLRCSPKSGHDTVSWYQQALGQGPQFIFQYYEEEERQRGNFPDRFSGHQFPNYSSELNVNALLLGDSALYLCASSFTGDPNYGYTFGSGTRLTVV.

V is TRBV5-5 and J is TRBJ1-2; weak D call: TRBD1 (6 bases). CDR3 length equals 15 residues. Germline V gives CDR1 SGHKS, CDR2 YYEKEE (reference sequence). Trimming took 0 bases from V and 4 from J, leaving 13 bases between them. The CDR3 coding sequence is TGTGCCAGCAGCTTGGCCGGGGGGCGCTCCTATGGCTACACCTTC. The encoded protein is CASSLAGGRSYGYTF.

This CDR3 is CAISESGNTEAFF. The CDR3 DNA is TGTGCCATCAGTGAGTCTGGTAACACTGAAGCTTTCTTT. The chain combines TRBV10-3 with TRBJ1-1; D is unclear. CDR1 ENHRY and CDR2 SYGVKD come from the germline V gene. The CDR3 is made up of 13 amino acids. V was pared by 0 bases and J by 2 bases, with 4 bases between.

The chain employs TRBV23-1 and TRBJ2-1, with 7 nucleotides matching TRBD2. TRBV23-1 is identified as an open reading frame with a role that is uncertain. V was pared by 0 bases and J by 7 bases, with 0 bases of the junction left unmatched. The CDR3 has 13 amino acids. The CDR3 sequence: CASSQSAGNEQFF. The CDR3 coding sequence is TGCGCCAGCAGTCAATCAGCGGGAAATGAGCAGTTCTTC.

The chain carries TRBV6-5 and TRBJ1-3; no clear D. The CDR3 is 16 residues long. Trimming shortened V by 0 bases and J by 1 base, and 10 bases separated the two germline ends. Germline V gives CDR1 MNHEY, CDR2 SVGAGI. The DNA for the CDR3 is TGTGCCAGCAGTTACTCTGCTACCCCATCTGGAAACACCATATATTTT. It is translated as CASSYSATPSGNTIYF.

The table lists this clone with a few counts. The chain recombines TRBV6-1 with TRBJ2-5; 8 bases map to TRBD2. CDR1 MNHNS and CDR2 SASEGT come from the germline V gene. The V and J ends lost 1 base and 5 bases, in that order; junction bases with no gene match: 3. CDR3 size: 14 residues. CDR3 nucleotides: TGTGCCAGCAGTGAAGGGTCTAGCGGGGAGACCCAGTACTTC. Amino acids: CASSEGSSGETQYF.

V gene TRBV27 combines with J gene TRBJ2-7, with D perhaps TRBD2 (6 bases). Germline lookup yields CDR1 MNHEY and CDR2 SMNVEV (reference sequence). The ends were cut back, 3 bases at V and 4 bases at J, with 13 bases in the middle. The CDR3 consists of 14 residues. CDR3 sequence reads: CASSFGAGTYEQYF. The CDR3 nucleotides read TGTGCCAGCAGTTTTGGGGCAGGGACTTACGAGCAGTACTTC.

V is TRBV6-1 and J is TRBJ1-4, with D hard to call. Trimming removed 3 bases from V and 6 bases from J, with 11 bases in between. Per the germline V gene, CDR1 is MNHNS and CDR2 is SASEGT. The CDR3 consists of 14 residues. The CDR3, as DNA: TGTGCCAGCAGTGAGAGTGAGAGAGATGAAAAACTGTTTTTT. The encoded protein is CASSESERDEKLFF.

The chain carries TRBV18 and TRBJ2-3; tentative D call: TRBD2 (6 bases). Trimming removed 2 bases at V and 0 bases at J, with 15 bases between. Germline V gene lookup returns CDR1 KGHSH and CDR2 LQKENI. This CDR3 comprises 17 residues. The CDR3 loop reads CASSPFIADPSTDTQYF. CDR3 DNA sequence: TGTGCCAGCTCACCATTTATAGCGGACCCTAGCACAGATACGCAGTATTTT.

The CDR3 DNA sequence: TGTGCCAGCAGTTTAGGGGTTTGGAATGAGCAGTTCTTC. This sequence encodes CASSLGVWNEQFF. V gene TRBV6-2 or TRBV6-3 combines with J gene TRBJ2-1; weak D call: TRBD1 (5 bases). This CDR3 contains 13 residues. CDR1 MNHEY and CDR2 SVGEGT come from the germline V gene. V was shortened by 4 bases and J by 7 bases, with 11 bases between the two germline ends.

The V call is TRBV2, the J call TRBJ1-5, with TRBD1 as a possible D gene (6 bases). Per the germline V gene, CDR1 is SNHLY and CDR2 is FYNNEI. The CDR3 loop spans 13 amino acids. V was shortened by 4 bases and J by 6 bases, with 10 bases between the two germline ends. The CDR3 is CASSVGGPQPQHF. Here the CDR3 DNA reads TGTGCCAGCAGTGTAGGGGGGCCTCAGCCCCAGCATTTT.

Only a few counts were recorded for this clone. The genes are TRBV7-2 and TRBJ1-6; 9 bases align to TRBD1. The CDR3 loop spans 15 amino acids. V lost 5 bases to trimming and J lost 7 bases; unmatched junction nucleotides: 6. The germline gives CDR1 SGHTA, CDR2 FQGNSA. In nucleotides, the CDR3 is TGTGCCAGCAGCAGAGGGACAGGGAGCAATTCACCCCTCCACTTT. Amino acid sequence: CASSRGTGSNSPLHF. The variable domain in full, completed from reference TRBV7-2 and TRBJ1-6, reads GAGVSQSPSNKVTEKGKDVELRCDPISGHTALYWYRQSLGQGLEFLIYFQGNSAPDKSGLPSDRFSAERTGGSVSTLTIQRTQQEDSAVYLCASSRGTGSNSPLHFGNGTRLTVT.

This rearrangement joins TRBV29-1 to TRBJ2-3; no clear D. CDR3 length: 14 amino acids. Between the trimmed V and J ends, which lost 7 bases and 2 bases, there was a span of 16 bases. From germline, CDR1 is SQVTM and CDR2 ANQGSEA. The CDR3 DNA sequence: TGCAGCGCGATAGAGATACGCACCACAGATACGCAGTATTTT. Translated, it gives CSAIEIRTTDTQYF.